This T cell receptor (beta chain) was captured by sequencing in a study of shared clonotypes between healthy human individuals (dated by TCRdb to 2020 to 2022). Concerning the study at large: The cohort comprised two women and three men aged 18 to 49 years. The study deeply sequenced blood TCR repertoires of five healthy adults to estimate repertoire size and the extent of clonotype sharing between individuals. Different laboratories and diverse techniques were used to prepare libraries and sequence TCR repertoires, to increase sequencing depth and limit assay-specific biases. Per donor, leukapheresis produced somewhere between about 0.9 and 9 billion PBMCs.

The donors were healthy, HIV-negative adults who had no recently reported acute infections or vaccinations. Only Caucasian adults living in Nashville, Tennessee, USA were represented among the donors. In the unsorted samples, 90 million to 100 million PBMCs were counted, and genomic DNA was extracted using the QIAamp DNA Blood Mini kit. Blood was collected by leukapheresis, and PBMCs were isolated by Ficoll-Histopaque density gradient centrifugation and then cryopreserved in liquid nitrogen vapor phase. Broader findings and caveats from the paper: Pairwise subsampling led to the expectation that sequencing depth would affect the degree of clonotype sharing among donors. Sampling was limited to blood, and TCR repertoires in tissue likely differ from TCR repertoires in blood. Because the study included only a small number of donors, the genetic and exposure-history diversity represented was limited.

Concerning this clone itself: Its antigen remains undetermined. No base quality information exists; no much larger clone differs at one position. Other DNA sequences in the same sample also yield this CDR3.

Using the deep immunoSEQ assay, TCR CDR3 regions were amplified from genomic DNA by multiplex PCR. Genomic DNA extracted from each cell subset was distributed evenly over all wells of several immunoSEQ 96-well plates, and each plate served as one replicate. For unsorted PBMC, roughly 0.3 ug of genomic DNA, equivalent to about 32,000 T cell genomes, went into each replicate PCR. Genomic DNA from unsorted PBMC was sequenced over ten immunoSEQ deep assay plates. Purified libraries were measured with a Qubit 3.0 fluorometer, size-checked on a Bioanalyzer 2100, and measured again with the KAPA Library Quantification kit. Every immunoSEQ 96-well plate was sequenced on a dedicated single-read 150-cycle Illumina NextSeq 550 flow cell. In the authors' own workflow: Because only junctional sequences without quality scores were contained in the immunoSEQ output, filtering matching that applied to full-length reads could not be performed. To assign V/J genes and CDR3, sequences were annotated using PyIR, a Python wrapper for IgBLAST v1.9, with IMGT germline references. Any read was removed if the V/J assignment was weak (E-value above 1e-6), the CDR3 was missing, or the read contained stop codons, out-of-frame junctions, or ambiguous translated residues. V3J clonotypes were defined by identical inferred V gene, J gene, and CDR3 amino acid sequence. The percentage overlap between two repertoires was calculated by dividing the number of shared unique clonotypes by the size of the smaller repertoire. Richness of each repertoire was evaluated using RTK rarefaction, the Chao1 estimator, and Recon v2.1 estimates of unobserved clonotypes. TCRdb carries this immuneACCESS record with in-frame sequences only. Its versions omit some clonotypes, under half of them owing to an unresolved V gene in the studies checked, with the rest unexplained. V, J and clone size were drawn from that table, and D and trimming were deduced from the DNA. The sample yields about 480,000 clones; 60% to 85% were counted once. In total, the top ten clones hold under 15% of the sample.

The sample was PBMCs. This receptor was taken from a woman aged 40 to 50 in good health. Some clones in this sample may be carry-over from other donors' samples.

The DNA reads as follows: TGTGCCAGCAGTTTTCGAGCGAACACTGAAGCTTTCTTT. This encodes CASSFRANTEAFF. Recombination joined TRBV27 with TRBJ1-1, with no confident D gene call. Cut back by 3 bases and 1 base, the V and J ends lie 6 bases apart. CDR1 and CDR2 (MNHEY, SMNVEV) derive from the germline V gene (reference sequence). The CDR3 spans 13 residues, from the cysteine through the phenylalanine. CDR3 DNA is the only sequence kept; it has 39 bases, read in frame from the first base.